This TCR beta chain was captured by sequencing in a study of shared clonotypes between healthy human individuals. Findings and caveats of the study: Memory subsets generally showed lower estimated richness than naive subsets.

Using approximately 190 ng DNA, approximately 30,000 T cell genomes, the sorted-subset replicate PCRs were run. Per the original methods: ImmunoSEQ sequences covered only the junction and lacked quality scores; filtering therefore differed. Clones were read by immunoSEQ multiplex PCR, and TCRdb kept only the in-frame ones, dropping some. Clone size and V and J calls were adopted from that table, with D and trimming inferred from the DNA. The sample has fewer than 3 million clones, 92% seen once; the top ten hold around 0.38%. There are 10 residues in the CDR3. Per the germline V gene, CDR1 is MRHNA and CDR2 is SNTAGT. With 7 bases removed from V and 5 bases from J, the gap between germline ends came to 5 bases. Worth noting for this clone: Antigen specificity is unknown.

CD4+ cells yielded CD45RA+ naive and CD45RA-negative memory subsets. The TCR was taken from a man between 18 and 29 years old in good health. Some clones in this sample may be carry-over from other donors' samples. This rearrangement joins TRBV6-4 to TRBJ1-1, with D unresolved. Sequenced: naive CD4+ T cells from PBMCs. Sample subset: CD45RA+ positively selected. This CDR3 reads CASNRTEAFF. CDR3 nucleotides: TGTGCCAGCAATAGGACTGAAGCTTTCTTT.